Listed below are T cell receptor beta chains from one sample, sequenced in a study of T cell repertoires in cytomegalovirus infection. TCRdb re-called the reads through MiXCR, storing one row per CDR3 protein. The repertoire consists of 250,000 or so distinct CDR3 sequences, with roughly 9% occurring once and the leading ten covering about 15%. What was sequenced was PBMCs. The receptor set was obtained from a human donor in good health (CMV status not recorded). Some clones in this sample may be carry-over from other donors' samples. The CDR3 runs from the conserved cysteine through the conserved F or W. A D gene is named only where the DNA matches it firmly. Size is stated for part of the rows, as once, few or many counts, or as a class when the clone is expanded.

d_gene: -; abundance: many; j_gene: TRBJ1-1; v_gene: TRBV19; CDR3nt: TGTGCCAGTAGAAGGAGGACGGACGAAGCTTTCTTT; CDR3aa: CASRRRTDEAFF
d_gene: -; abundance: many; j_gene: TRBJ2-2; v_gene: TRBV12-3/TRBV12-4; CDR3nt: TGTGCCAGCAGTTGGTACGGGGTAGGGGCGTTCGGGGAGCTGTTTTTT; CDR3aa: CASSWYGVGAFGELFF
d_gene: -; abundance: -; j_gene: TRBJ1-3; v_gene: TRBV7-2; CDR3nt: TGTGCCAGCAGTAGACAGGAGAAGGGAAACACCATATATTTT; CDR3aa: CASSRQEKGNTIYF
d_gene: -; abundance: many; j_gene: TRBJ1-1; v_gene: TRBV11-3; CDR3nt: TGTGCCAGCAGTCTAACCCGGTCGGAAGCTTTCTTT; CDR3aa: CASSLTRSEAFF
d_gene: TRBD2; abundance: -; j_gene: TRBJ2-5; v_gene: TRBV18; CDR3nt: TGTGCCAGCTCAGCTGGACTAGCGGGAGGCGAAGAGACCCAGTACTTC; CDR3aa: CASSAGLAGGEETQYF
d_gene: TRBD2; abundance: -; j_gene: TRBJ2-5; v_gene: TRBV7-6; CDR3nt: TGTGCCAGCAGCGCGAAGGGACTAGCGGTAGAGACCCAGTACTTC; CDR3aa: CASSAKGLAVETQYF
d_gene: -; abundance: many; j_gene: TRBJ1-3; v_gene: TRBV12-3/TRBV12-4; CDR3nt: TGTGCCAGCAGTTTACTCCTCTCTGGAAACACCATATATTTT; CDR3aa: CASSLLLSGNTIYF
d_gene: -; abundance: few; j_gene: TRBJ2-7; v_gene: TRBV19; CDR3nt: TGTGCCAGTAGTATAGGAAAAGGGTACGAGCAGTACTTC; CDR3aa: CASSIGKGYEQYF
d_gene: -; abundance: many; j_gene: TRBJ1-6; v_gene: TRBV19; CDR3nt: TGTGCCAGTAATCTTGGACAGTATAATTCACCCCTCCACTTT; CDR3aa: CASNLGQYNSPLHF
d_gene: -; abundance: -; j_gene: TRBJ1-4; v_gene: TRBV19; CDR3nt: TGTGCCAGTAGTATTTTGAATGAAAAACTGTTTTTT; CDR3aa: CASSILNEKLFF
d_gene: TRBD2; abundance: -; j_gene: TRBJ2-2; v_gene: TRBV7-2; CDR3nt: TGTGCCAGCAGCCCAAGACGCTCCGAGCGGGGGGTAACTACCGGGGAGCTGTTTTTT; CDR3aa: CASSPRRSERGVTTGELFF
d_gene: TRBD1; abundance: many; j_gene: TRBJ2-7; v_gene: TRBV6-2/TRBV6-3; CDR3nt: TGTGCCAGCACCTACAGGGGTACCTACGAGCAGTACTTC; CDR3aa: CASTYRGTYEQYF
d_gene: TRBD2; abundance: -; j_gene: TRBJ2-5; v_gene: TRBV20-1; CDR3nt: TGCAGTGCTAGGTCACTAGCGGGGGGGCAAGAGACCCAGTACTTC; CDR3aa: CSARSLAGGQETQYF
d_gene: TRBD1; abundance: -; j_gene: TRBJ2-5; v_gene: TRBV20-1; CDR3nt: TGCAGTGCTTACCATTCGACAGGGCGGGCCCAGTACTTC; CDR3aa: CSAYHSTGRAQYF
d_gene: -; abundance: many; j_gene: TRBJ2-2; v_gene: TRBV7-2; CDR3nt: TGTGCCAGCAGCGTCAGGGGTGGCGGGGAGCTGTTTTTT; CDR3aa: CASSVRGGGELFF
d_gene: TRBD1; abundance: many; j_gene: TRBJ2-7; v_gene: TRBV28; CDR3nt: TGTGCCAGCAGTTCCCAGGGGGTAACCTACGAGCAGTACTTC; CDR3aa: CASSSQGVTYEQYF
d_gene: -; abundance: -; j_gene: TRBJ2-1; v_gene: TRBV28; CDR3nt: TGTGCCAGCAGAGGGGAGGACCCCAATGAGCAGTTCTTC; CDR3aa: CASRGEDPNEQFF
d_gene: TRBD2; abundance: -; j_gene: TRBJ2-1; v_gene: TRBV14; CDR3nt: TGTGCCAGCAGCCCTTGGGCGGGGGGGTACAATGAGCAGTTCTTC; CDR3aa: CASSPWAGGYNEQFF
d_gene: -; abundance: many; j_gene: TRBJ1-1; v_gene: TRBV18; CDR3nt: TGTGCCAGCTCACCACAGTCCACCAACACTGAAGCTTTCTTT; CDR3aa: CASSPQSTNTEAFF
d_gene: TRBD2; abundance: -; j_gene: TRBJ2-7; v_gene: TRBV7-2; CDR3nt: TGTGCCAGCAGCTTAGAAACTAGCGGGGGGGTGAACTCCTACGAGCAGTGCTTC; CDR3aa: CASSLETSGGVNSYEQCF
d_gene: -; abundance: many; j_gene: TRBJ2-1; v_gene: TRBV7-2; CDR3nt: TGTGCCAGCAGCGTCCGGGCCTCCTACAATGAGCAGTTCTTC; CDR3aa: CASSVRASYNEQFF
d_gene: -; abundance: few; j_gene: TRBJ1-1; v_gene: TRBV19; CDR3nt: TGTGCCAGTAGTATAGGAGGGTCGGTCACTGAAGCTTTCTTT; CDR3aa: CASSIGGSVTEAFF
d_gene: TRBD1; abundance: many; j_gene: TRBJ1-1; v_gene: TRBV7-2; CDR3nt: TGTGCCAGCAGCTTAGTTTTACAGGGGGCGCGGAACACTGAAGCTTTCTTT; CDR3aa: CASSLVLQGARNTEAFF
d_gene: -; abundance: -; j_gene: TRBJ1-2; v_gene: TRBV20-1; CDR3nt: TGCAGTGCTAGTTGGCAGCGGGGCTACACCTTC; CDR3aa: CSASWQRGYTF
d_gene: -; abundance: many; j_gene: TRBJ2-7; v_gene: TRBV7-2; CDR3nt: TGTGCCAGCAGCTTAATGGCACAGACGACCGGCGAGCAGTACTTC; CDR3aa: CASSLMAQTTGEQYF
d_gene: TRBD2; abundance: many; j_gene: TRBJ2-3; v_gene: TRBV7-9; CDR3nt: TGTGCCAGCAGCCCCAGCGGGAGGGCCAGGGATACGCAGTATTTT; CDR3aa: CASSPSGRARDTQYF
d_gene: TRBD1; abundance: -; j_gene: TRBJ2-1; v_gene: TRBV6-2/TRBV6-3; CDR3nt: TGTGCCAGCAGTTACAGGGGACAGTACAATGAGCAGTTCTTC; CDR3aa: CASSYRGQYNEQFF
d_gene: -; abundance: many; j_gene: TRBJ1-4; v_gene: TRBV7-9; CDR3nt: TGTGCCAGCAGCGATTCCGTCCGGGGGAGGCGTAATGAAAAACTGTTTTTT; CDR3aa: CASSDSVRGRRNEKLFF
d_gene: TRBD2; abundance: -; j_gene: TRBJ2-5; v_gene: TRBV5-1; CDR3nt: TGCGCCAGCAGCTTGGGAAGCCTAGCGGGAGAGACCCAGTACTTC; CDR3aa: CASSLGSLAGETQYF
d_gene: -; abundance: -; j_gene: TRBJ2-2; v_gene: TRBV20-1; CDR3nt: TGCAGTGCTACTCCCGACAGAATGAACACCGGGGAGCTGTTTTTT; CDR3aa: CSATPDRMNTGELFF
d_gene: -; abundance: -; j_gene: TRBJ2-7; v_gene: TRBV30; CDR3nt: TGTGCCTGGAGTCGAGGACCCCCCTACGAGCAGTACTTC; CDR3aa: CAWSRGPPYEQYF
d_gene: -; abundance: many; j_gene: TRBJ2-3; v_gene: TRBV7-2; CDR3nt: TGTGCCAGCAGCTTAGGTCGACAAGGGTGGAAGGATACGCAGTATTTT; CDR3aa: CASSLGRQGWKDTQYF
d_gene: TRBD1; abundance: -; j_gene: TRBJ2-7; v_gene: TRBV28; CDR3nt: TGTGCCAGCAGTTTCCCGACAGGGTTCCACGAGCAGTACTTC; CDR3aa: CASSFPTGFHEQYF
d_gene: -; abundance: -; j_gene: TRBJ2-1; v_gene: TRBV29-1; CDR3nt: TGCAGCGTCAGGGTCCCCTACAATGAGCAGTTCTTC; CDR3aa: CSVRVPYNEQFF
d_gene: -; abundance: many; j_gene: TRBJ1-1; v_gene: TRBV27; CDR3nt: TGTGCCAGCAGTTTATACAAGAACACTGAAGCTTTCTTT; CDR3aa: CASSLYKNTEAFF
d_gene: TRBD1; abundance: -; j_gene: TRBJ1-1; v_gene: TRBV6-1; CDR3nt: TGTGCCAGCAGTTCGACAGGGATCTTTGGAGAGATCACTGAAGCTTTCTTT; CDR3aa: CASSSTGIFGEITEAFF
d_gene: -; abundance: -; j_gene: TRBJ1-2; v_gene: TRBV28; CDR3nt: TGTGCCAGCAGTGCCCGGCCCTTAACTCATGGCTACACCTTC; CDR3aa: CASSARPLTHGYTF
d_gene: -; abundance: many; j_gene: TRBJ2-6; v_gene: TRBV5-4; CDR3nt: TGTGCCAGCAGCTTTGATGACTCTGGGGCCAACGTCCTGACTTTC; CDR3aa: CASSFDDSGANVLTF
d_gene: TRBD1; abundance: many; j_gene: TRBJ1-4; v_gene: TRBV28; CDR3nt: TGTGCCAGCAGGATAACAGGGGCGAGGGAAAAACTGTTTTTT; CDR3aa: CASRITGAREKLFF
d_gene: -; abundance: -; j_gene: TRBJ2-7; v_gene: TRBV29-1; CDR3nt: TGCAGCGTTGGACCTGCCCAGTACGAGCAGTACTTC; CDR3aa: CSVGPAQYEQYF
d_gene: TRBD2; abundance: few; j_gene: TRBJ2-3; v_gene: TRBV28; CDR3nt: TGTGCCAGCAGTTCTCCGGGACTAGCGGGGGGGCATGATACGCAGTATTTT; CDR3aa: CASSSPGLAGGHDTQYF